Shown below are 6 T cell receptor beta chains from a single sample sequenced in a study of lymphopenia after photon versus proton radiotherapy. Here immunoSEQ multiplex PCR was the method, and the copy in TCRdb shows in-frame clones only, minus some. Among 77,000 or so clones, around four fifths were seen once, and the ten largest hold 1.3% to 1.5%. Sequenced here: peripheral blood, sampled from a patient treated with proton-based radiotherapy. The receptors stem from a man aged 55 to 70 with pancreatic cancer.

The rearrangement uses TRBV5-1 and TRBJ2-1, with D uncertain. The CDR3 spans 13 residues. CDR1 SGHRS and CDR2 YFSETQ come from the germline V gene. Trimming cost V 0 bases and J 8 bases, with 9 bases left between them. CDR3 in DNA: TGCGCCAGCAGCTTGGTGGGTACGGATGAGCAGTTCTTC. Its protein product is CASSLVGTDEQFF.

The chain employs TRBV11-3 and TRBJ2-3, with TRBD2 matching over 13 bases. The CDR3 length is 18 residues. J gave up 2 bases and V 1 base, and 6 bases lay outside the gene matches. The germline V gene encodes CDR1 SGHNT and CDR2 YENEEA. CDR3 sequence (DNA): TGTGCCAGCAGCTTAGGGGGACTAGCGGGGCCCTTCACAGATACGCAGTATTTT. Translating it yields CASSLGGLAGPFTDTQYF.

J is TRBJ1-2 and V is TRBV4-1, with a possible D match to TRBD1 (5 bases). This CDR3 has 19 residues. Germline assignment: CDR1 MGHRA and CDR2 YSYEKL. V was pared by 4 bases and J by 2 bases, with 26 bases between. The CDR3 DNA follows: TGCGCCAGCAGCCTCGTTTTCCGAGGGGCAAGGGATCGAAACTATGGCTACACCTTC. Encoded protein: CASSLVFRGARDRNYGYTF.

The rearrangement uses TRBV5-4 and TRBJ2-5; D gene unclear. With 2 bases removed from V and 2 bases from J, the gap between germline ends came to 7 bases. The CDR3 sequence is 13 residues long. Looked up from germline, CDR1 is SGHNT and CDR2 is YYREEE (reference sequence). This CDR3 is CASSFAAQETQYF. CDR3 coding DNA: TGTGCCAGCAGCTTTGCGGCACAAGAGACCCAGTACTTC.

The J gene is TRBJ2-5, the V gene TRBV6-5; the D call may be TRBD1 or TRBD2 (6 bases each). Per the germline V gene, CDR1 is MNHEY and CDR2 is SVGAGI. The CDR3 spans 14 residues. Trimming left V 8 bases short and J 5 bases short, with 18 bases between. CDR3 sequence (DNA): TGTGCCAGCGGGAGGTACCGGGGGCAGGAGACCCAGTACTTC. This codes for CASGRYRGQETQYF.

This chain links TRBV18 with TRBJ2-1; D gene uncertain. Germline CDR1 KGHSH, CDR2 LQKENI. CDR3 length: 16 amino acids. Trimming removed 1 base from V and 0 bases from J, with 10 bases in between. CDR3 sequence: CASSPLPQSSYNEQFF. Here the CDR3 DNA reads TGTGCCAGCTCACCACTCCCACAGAGCTCCTACAATGAGCAGTTCTTC.